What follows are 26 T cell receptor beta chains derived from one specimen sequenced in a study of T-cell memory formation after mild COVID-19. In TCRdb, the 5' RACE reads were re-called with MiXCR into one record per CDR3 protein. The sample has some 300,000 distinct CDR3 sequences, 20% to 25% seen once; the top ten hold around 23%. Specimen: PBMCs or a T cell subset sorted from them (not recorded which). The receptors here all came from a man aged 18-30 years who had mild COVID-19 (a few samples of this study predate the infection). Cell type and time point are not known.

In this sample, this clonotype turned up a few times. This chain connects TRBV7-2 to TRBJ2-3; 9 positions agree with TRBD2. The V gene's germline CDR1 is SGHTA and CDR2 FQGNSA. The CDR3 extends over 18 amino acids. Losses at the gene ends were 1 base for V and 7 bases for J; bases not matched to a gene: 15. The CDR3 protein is CASSLVFPRRGGDNTQYF. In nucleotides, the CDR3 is TGTGCCAGCAGCTTAGTTTTTCCGAGGCGGGGGGGCGACAATACGCAGTATTTT.

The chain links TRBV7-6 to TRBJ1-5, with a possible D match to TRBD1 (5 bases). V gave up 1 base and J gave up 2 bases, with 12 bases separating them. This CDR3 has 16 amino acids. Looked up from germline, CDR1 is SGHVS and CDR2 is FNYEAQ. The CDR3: CASSLGGQGGNQPQHF. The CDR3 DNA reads TGTGCCAGCAGCTTAGGGGGTCAGGGTGGCAATCAGCCCCAGCATTTT.

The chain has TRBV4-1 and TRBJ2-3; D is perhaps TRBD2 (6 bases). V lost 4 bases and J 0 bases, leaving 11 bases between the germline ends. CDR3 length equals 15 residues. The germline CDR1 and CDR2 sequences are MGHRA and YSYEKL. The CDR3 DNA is TGCGCCAGCAGCCCAGAGGAGGGGAGCACAGATACGCAGTATTTT. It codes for CASSPEEGSTDTQYF.

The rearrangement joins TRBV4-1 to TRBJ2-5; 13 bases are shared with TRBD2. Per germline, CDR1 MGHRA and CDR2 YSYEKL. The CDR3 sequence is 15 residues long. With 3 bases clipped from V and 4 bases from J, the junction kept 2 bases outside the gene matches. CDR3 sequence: CASSQGLAGLETQYF. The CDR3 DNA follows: TGCGCCAGCAGCCAGGGACTAGCGGGGTTAGAGACCCAGTACTTC.

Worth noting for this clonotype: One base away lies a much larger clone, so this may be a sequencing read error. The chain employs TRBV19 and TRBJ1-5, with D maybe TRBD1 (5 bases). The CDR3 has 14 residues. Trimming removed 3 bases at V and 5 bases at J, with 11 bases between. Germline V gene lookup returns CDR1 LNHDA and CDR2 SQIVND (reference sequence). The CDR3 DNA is TGTGCCAGTAGTATCTACAGGAGGGATCAGCCCCAGCATTTT. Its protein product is CASSIYRRDQPQHF.

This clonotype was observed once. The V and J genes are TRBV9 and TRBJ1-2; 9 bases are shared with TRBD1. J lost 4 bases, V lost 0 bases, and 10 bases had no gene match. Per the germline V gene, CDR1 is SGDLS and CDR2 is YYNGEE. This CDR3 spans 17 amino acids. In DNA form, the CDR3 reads TGTGCCAGCAGCGTAGCTTTACAGGGGGCGATAGGCTATGGCTACACCTTC. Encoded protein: CASSVALQGAIGYGYTF.

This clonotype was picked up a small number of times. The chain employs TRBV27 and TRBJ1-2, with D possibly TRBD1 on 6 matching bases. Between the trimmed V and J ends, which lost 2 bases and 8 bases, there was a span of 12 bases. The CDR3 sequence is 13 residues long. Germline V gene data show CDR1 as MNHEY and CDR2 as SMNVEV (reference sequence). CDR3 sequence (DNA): TGTGCCAGCAGTTTAGGCGGGGGCATGGGCTACACCTTC. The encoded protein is CASSLGGGMGYTF.

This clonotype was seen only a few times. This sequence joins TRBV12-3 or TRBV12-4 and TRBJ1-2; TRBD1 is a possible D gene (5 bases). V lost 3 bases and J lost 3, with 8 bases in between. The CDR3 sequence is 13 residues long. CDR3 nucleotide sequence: TGTGCCAGCAGTTTGCTAGGGGACTATGGCTACACCTTC. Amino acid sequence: CASSLLGDYGYTF.

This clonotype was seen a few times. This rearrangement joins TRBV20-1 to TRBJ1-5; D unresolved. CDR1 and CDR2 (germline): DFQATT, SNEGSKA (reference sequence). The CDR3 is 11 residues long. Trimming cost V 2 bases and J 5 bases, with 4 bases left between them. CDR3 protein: CSARRDQPQHF. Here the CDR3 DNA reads TGCAGTGCTAGACGGGATCAGCCCCAGCATTTT.

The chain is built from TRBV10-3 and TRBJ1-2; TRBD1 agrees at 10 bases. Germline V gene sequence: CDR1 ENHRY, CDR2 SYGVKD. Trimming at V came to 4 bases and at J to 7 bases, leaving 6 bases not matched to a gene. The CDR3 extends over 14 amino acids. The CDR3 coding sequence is TGTGCCATCAGTGTCGGGACAGGGGTGGTTGGCTACACCTTC. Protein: CAISVGTGVVGYTF.

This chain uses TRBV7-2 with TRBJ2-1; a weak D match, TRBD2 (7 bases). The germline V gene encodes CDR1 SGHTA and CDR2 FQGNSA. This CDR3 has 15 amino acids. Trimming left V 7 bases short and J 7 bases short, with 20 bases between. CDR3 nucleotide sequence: TGTGCCAGCACCCTTCCTGGGGGGGCCCAAAATGAGCAGTTCTTC. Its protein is CASTLPGGAQNEQFF.

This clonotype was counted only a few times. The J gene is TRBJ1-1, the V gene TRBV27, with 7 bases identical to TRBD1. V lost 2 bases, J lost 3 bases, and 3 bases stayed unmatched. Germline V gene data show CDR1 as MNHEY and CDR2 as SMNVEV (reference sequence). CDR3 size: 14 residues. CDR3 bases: TGTGCCAGCAGTTTACAGGGGGTCGACACTGAAGCTTTCTTT. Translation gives CASSLQGVDTEAFF.

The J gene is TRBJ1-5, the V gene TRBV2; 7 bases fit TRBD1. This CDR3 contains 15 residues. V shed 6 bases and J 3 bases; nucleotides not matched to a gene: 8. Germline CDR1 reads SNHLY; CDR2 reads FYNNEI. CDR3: CASSKLGTVNQPQHF. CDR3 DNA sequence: TGTGCCAGCAGCAAACTGGGGACAGTCAATCAGCCCCAGCATTTT.

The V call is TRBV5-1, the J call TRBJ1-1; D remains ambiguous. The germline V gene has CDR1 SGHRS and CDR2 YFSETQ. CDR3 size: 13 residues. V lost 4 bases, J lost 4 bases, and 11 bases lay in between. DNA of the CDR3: TGCGCCAGCAGCCTTACAGTGGGCACTGAAGCTTTCTTT. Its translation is CASSLTVGTEAFF.

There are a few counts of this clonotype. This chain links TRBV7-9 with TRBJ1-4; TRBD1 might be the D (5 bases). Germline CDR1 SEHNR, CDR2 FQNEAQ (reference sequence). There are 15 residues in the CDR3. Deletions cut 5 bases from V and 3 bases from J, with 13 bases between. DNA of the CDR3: TGTGCCAGCAGCCAGACCAAAGGGGCTAATGAAAAACTGTTTTTT. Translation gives CASSQTKGANEKLFF.

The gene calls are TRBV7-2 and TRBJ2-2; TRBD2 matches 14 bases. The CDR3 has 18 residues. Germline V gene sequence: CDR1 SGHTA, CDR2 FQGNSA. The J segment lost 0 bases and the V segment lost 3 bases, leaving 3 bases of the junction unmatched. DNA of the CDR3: TGTGCCAGCAGCTTCGGACTAGCGGGGGGCGCGAACACCGGGGAGCTGTTTTTT. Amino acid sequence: CASSFGLAGGANTGELFF.

The CDR3 coding sequence is TGTGCCAGCTCGGCAGGGACAAGCTCCTACAATGAGCAGTTCTTC. Protein product: CASSAGTSSYNEQFF. The chain couples TRBV18 to TRBJ2-1; a possible D gene is TRBD1 (6 bases). Germline lookup yields CDR1 KGHSH and CDR2 LQKENI. This CDR3 comprises 15 residues. V shed 6 bases and J shed 0 bases, with 12 bases lying between them.

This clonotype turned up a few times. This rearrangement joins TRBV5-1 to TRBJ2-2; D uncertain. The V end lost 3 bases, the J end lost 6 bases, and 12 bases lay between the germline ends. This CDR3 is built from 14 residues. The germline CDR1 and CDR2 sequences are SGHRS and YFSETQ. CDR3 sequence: CASSSPGGSGELFF. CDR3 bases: TGCGCCAGCAGCTCACCAGGTGGATCCGGGGAGCTGTTTTTT.

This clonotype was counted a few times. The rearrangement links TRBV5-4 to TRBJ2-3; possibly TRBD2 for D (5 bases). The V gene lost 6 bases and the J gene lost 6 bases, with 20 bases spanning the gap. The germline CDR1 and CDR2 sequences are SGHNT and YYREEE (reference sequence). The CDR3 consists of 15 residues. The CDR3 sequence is CASTTPGGSADTQYF. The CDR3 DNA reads TGTGCCAGCACGACGCCCGGCGGGTCCGCCGATACGCAGTATTTT.

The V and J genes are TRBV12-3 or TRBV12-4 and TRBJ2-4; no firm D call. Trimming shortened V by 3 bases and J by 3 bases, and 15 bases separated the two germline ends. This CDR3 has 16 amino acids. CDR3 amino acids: CASSFAVQLDKNIQYF. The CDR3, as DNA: TGTGCCAGCAGTTTCGCGGTCCAACTTGACAAAAACATTCAGTACTTC.

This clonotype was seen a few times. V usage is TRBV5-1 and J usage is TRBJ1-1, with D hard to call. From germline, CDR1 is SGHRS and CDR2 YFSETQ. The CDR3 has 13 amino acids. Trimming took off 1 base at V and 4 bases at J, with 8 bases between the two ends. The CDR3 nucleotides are TGCGCCAGCAGCTTGACCCCCGCCACTGAAGCTTTCTTT. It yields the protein CASSLTPATEAFF. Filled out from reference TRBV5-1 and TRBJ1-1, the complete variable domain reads KAGVTQTPRYLIKTRGQQVTLSCSPISGHRSVSWYQQTPGQGLQFLFEYFSETQRNKGNFPGRFSGRQFSNSRSEMNVSTLELGDSALYLCASSLTPATEAFFGQGTRLTVV.

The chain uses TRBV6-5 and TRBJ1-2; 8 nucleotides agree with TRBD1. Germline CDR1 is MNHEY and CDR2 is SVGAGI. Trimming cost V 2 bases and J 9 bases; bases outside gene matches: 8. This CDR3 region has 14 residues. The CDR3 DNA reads TGTGCCAGCAGTTACCAGGGGGCCAGAAATCGCTACACCTTC. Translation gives CASSYQGARNRYTF.

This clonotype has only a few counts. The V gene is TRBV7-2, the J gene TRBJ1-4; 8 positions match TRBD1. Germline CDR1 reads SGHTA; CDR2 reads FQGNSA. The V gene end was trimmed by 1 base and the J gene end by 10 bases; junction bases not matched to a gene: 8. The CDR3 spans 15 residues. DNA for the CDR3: TGTGCCAGCAGCTTAGAGGCAGGGGGCGCGGGAAAACTGTTTTTT. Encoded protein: CASSLEAGGAGKLFF.

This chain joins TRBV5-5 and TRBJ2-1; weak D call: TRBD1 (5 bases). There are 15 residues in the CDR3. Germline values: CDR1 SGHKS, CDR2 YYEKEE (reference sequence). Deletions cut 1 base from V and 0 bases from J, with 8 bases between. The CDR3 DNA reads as TGTGCCAGCAGCTTGCAGGGATCCTCCTACAATGAGCAGTTCTTC. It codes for CASSLQGSSYNEQFF.

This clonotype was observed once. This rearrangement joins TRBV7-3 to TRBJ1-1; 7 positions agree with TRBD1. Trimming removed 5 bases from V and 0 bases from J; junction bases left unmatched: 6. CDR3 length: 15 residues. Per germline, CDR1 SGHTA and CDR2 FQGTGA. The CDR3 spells CASSPQGQLNTEAFF. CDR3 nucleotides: TGTGCCAGCAGCCCGCAGGGACAGCTGAACACTGAAGCTTTCTTT.

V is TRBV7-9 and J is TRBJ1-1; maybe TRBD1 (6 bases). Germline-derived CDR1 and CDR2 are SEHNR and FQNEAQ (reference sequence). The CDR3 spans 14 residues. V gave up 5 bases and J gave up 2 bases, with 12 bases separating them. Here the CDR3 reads CASSRIQGNTEAFF. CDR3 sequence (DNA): TGTGCCAGCAGCCGAATACAGGGAAACACTGAAGCTTTCTTT. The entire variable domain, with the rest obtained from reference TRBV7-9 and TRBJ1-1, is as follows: DTGVSQNPRHKITKRGQNVTFRCDPISEHNRLYWYRQTLGQGPEFLTYFQNEAQLEKSRLLSDRFSAERPKGSFSTLEIQRTEQGDSAMYLCASSRIQGNTEAFFGQGTRLTVV.